This T cell receptor beta chain was captured by sequencing in a study of identical twins' blood T cells. TCRdb re-called the 5' RACE reads through MiXCR, storing one row per CDR3 protein. Of 350,000 to 450,000 distinct CDR3 sequences listed, more than 25% are singletons. This clonotype was seen only a few times. The receptor was isolated from a woman aged 18-49 years in good health. What was sequenced was PBMCs.

The CDR3 loop reads CSGFLAEKYNEQFF. The CDR3 nucleotides are TGCAGCGGGTTTCTAGCGGAGAAGTACAATGAGCAGTTCTTC. The rearrangement joins TRBV29-1 to TRBJ2-1, with TRBD2 matching over 7 bases. CDR3 size: 14 residues. After removal of 7 bases from V and 4 bases from J, the junction contained 10 bases not matched to a gene. Germline-derived CDR1 and CDR2 are SQVTM and ANQGSEA.